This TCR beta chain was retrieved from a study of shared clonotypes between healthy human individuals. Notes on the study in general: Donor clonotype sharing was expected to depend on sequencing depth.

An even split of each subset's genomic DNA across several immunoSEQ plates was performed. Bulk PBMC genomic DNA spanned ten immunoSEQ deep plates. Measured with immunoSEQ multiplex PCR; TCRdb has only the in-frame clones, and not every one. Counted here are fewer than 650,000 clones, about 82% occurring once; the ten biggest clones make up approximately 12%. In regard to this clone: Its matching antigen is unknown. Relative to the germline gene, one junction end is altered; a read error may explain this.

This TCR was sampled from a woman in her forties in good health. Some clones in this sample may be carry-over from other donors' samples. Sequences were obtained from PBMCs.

This CDR3 reads CASSLGLAGTTGELFF. The DNA for the CDR3 is TGTGCTAGCAGCTTAGGACTAGCGGGAACCACCGGGGAGCTGTTTTTT. The chain joins TRBV7-7 to TRBJ2-2; 12 bases agree with TRBD2. Germline lookup yields CDR1 SSHAT and CDR2 FNYEAQ (reference sequence). This CDR3 spans 16 amino acids.